Each of the 21 T cell receptor beta chains below was sequenced from the same sample in a study of CD8 T cells in Susac syndrome. Random hexamers primed reverse transcription of about 0.5 to 1 ug RNA. Using its own MiXCR run on the immunoSEQ multiplex PCR reads, TCRdb lists one record per CDR3 protein. The data show tens of thousands of distinct CDR3 sequences, around 90% seen once. Sequenced input: CD8+ T cells from PBMCs. These receptors originate from a human donor with multiple sclerosis.

The V and J genes are TRBV27 and TRBJ2-7; a possible D gene is TRBD2 (7 bases). CDR1 and CDR2 from the germline V gene are MNHEY and SMNVEV (reference sequence). The V end lost 3 bases, the J end lost 6 bases, and 12 bases lay between the germline ends. This CDR3 spans 13 amino acids. The CDR3 spells CASSFKGGVEQYF. CDR3 bases: TGTGCCAGCAGTTTCAAAGGGGGGGTCGAGCAGTACTTC.

The chain links TRBV19 to TRBJ2-7, with unresolved D. CDR1 LNHDA and CDR2 SQIVND come from the germline V gene (reference sequence). V was shortened by 4 bases and J by 0 bases, with 19 bases between the two germline ends. The length of the CDR3 is 17 residues. The CDR3 DNA reads as TGTGCCAGTAGTAACGCCGCCTTCGCAGTCCCCTCCTACGAGCAGTACTTC. Protein: CASSNAAFAVPSYEQYF. The full variable domain, rest sourced from reference TRBV19 and TRBJ2-7, is DGGITQSPKYLFRKEGQNVTLSCEQNLNHDAMYWYRQDPGQGLRLIYYSQIVNDFQKGDIAEGYSVSREKKESFPLTVTSAQKNPTAFYLCASSNAAFAVPSYEQYFGPGTRLTVT.

The rearrangement uses TRBV9 and TRBJ2-2, with 10 positions matching TRBD2. The CDR3 is 17 residues long. Germline CDR1 SGDLS, CDR2 YYNGEE. V lost 3 bases to trimming and J lost 0 bases; unmatched junction nucleotides: 5. CDR3 protein: CASSESTSGSNTGELFF. The CDR3 bases are TGTGCCAGCAGCGAATCGACTAGCGGGTCGAACACCGGGGAGCTGTTTTTT.

The CDR3 DNA follows: TGTGCCAGCACCTACCCGCGGGGGGACAGACTCCAAGAGACCCAGTACTTC. Translating it yields CASTYPRGDRLQETQYF. V usage is TRBV6-1 and J usage is TRBJ2-5; tentative D call: TRBD2 (8 bases). The ends were cut back, 7 bases at V and 1 base at J, with 22 bases in the middle. This CDR3 is built from 17 residues. Germline V lookup: CDR1 MNHNS, CDR2 SASEGT.

This chain joins TRBV12-3 or TRBV12-4 and TRBJ2-7, with TRBD2 matching 7 bases. With V trimmed by 5 bases and J by 7 bases, 8 bases remained unmatched. CDR3 length: 13 amino acids. The CDR3 protein is CASSGGGGLEQYF. In DNA, the CDR3 is TGTGCCAGCAGTGGTGGGGGGGGTTTGGAGCAGTACTTC.

The V gene is TRBV5-4, the J gene TRBJ2-7; D unresolved. CDR3 length: 14 residues. Trimming removed 0 bases from V and 3 bases from J, with 10 bases in between. Germline-derived CDR1 and CDR2 are SGHNT and YYREEE (reference sequence). The CDR3 nucleotides read TGTGCCAGCAGCTTGGCCGGAGTTAACTACGAGCAGTACTTC. It encodes CASSLAGVNYEQYF.

The chain combines TRBV5-6 with TRBJ1-4; the D is unclear. Per germline, CDR1 SGHDT and CDR2 YYEEEE. The CDR3 totals 14 residues. Trimming took off 1 base at V and 7 bases at J, with 11 bases between the two ends. DNA of the CDR3: TGTGCCAGCAGCTTGTCCGCGGGCTTTGAAAAACTGTTTTTT. This codes for CASSLSAGFEKLFF.

V gene TRBV7-2 combines with J gene TRBJ1-3; possibly TRBD1 for D (5 bases). Per the germline V gene, CDR1 is SGHTA and CDR2 is FQGNSA. V dropped 1 base and J dropped 6 bases, with 13 bases sitting between them. The CDR3 extends over 15 amino acids. The CDR3 loop reads CASSLDRGAANTIYF. In DNA form, the CDR3 reads TGTGCCAGCAGCTTAGATAGGGGAGCGGCAAACACCATATATTTT. Full variable domain (outside the CDR3, taken from reference TRBV7-2 and TRBJ1-3): GAGVSQSPSNKVTEKGKDVELRCDPISGHTALYWYRQSLGQGLEFLIYFQGNSAPDKSGLPSDRFSAERTGGSVSTLTIQRTQQEDSAVYLCASSLDRGAANTIYFGEGSWLTVV.

The genes are TRBV20-1 and TRBJ1-2, with a possible D match to TRBD1 (5 bases). The CDR3 has 13 amino acids. V lost 3 bases, J lost 2 bases, and 10 bases lay in between. Germline V gene lookup returns CDR1 DFQATT and CDR2 SNEGSKA (reference sequence). The CDR3 spells CSARFPGNYGYTF. Written as DNA, the CDR3 is TGCAGTGCTAGGTTCCCAGGGAACTATGGCTACACCTTC.

The V and J genes are TRBV28 and TRBJ2-3; 10 nucleotides match TRBD1. V shed 6 bases and J 3 bases; nucleotides not matched to a gene: 9. Germline CDR1 and CDR2: MDHEN and SYDVKM. This CDR3 spans 16 amino acids. CDR3 region: CASSSTGTGVTDTQYF. The CDR3 coding sequence is TGTGCCAGCAGCTCAACCGGGACAGGGGTTACAGATACGCAGTATTTT. The variable domain in full, completed from reference TRBV28 and TRBJ2-3, reads DVKVTQSSRYLVKRTGEKVFLECVQDMDHENMFWYRQDPGLGLRLIYFSYDVKMKEKGDIPEGYSVSREKKERFSLILESASTNQTSMYLCASSSTGTGVTDTQYFGPGTRLTVL.

The chain recombines TRBV11-2 with TRBJ2-1, with TRBD2 identical over 9 bases. The CDR3 sequence is 16 residues long. Germline trimming cut 5 bases from V and 3 bases from J; bases unmatched to any gene: 8. CDR1 and CDR2 from the germline V gene are SGHAT and FQNNGV. This chain's CDR3 is CASSPMTSGLYNEQFF. The CDR3 DNA is TGTGCCAGCAGCCCAATGACTAGCGGACTCTACAATGAGCAGTTCTTC.

The V gene is TRBV7-2, the J gene TRBJ2-7; 7 bases line up with TRBD2. The germline gives CDR1 SGHTA, CDR2 FQGNSA. The CDR3 extends over 14 amino acids. The J segment lost 4 bases and the V segment lost 6 bases, leaving 9 bases of the junction unmatched. The CDR3 sequence: CASSLAAGAYEQYF. The CDR3 region has the DNA TGTGCCAGCAGTCTAGCGGCCGGGGCGTACGAGCAGTACTTC.

The CDR3 here is CASSVAGNEKLFF. Written as DNA, the CDR3 is TGTGCCAGCAGCGTAGCAGGGAATGAAAAACTGTTTTTT. The chain is built from TRBV9 and TRBJ1-4, with D perhaps matching TRBD1 (5 bases). This CDR3 is built from 13 residues. Germline V gene sequence: CDR1 SGDLS, CDR2 YYNGEE. V was trimmed by 0 bases and J by 5 bases, leaving 5 bases between them.

The V and J genes are TRBV7-2 and TRBJ2-7, with 9 bases matching TRBD2. This CDR3 contains 15 residues. In germline, CDR1 is SGHTA, CDR2 FQGNSA. Trimming cost V 2 bases and J 3 bases; bases outside gene matches: 5. CDR3 DNA sequence: TGTGCCAGCAGCTTAAAGAGCGGGAGGTTCTACGAGCAGTACTTC. It encodes CASSLKSGRFYEQYF. The entire variable domain, with the rest obtained from reference TRBV7-2 and TRBJ2-7, is as follows: GAGVSQSPSNKVTEKGKDVELRCDPISGHTALYWYRQSLGQGLEFLIYFQGNSAPDKSGLPSDRFSAERTGGSVSTLTIQRTQQEDSAVYLCASSLKSGRFYEQYFGPGTRLTVT.

The chain links TRBV27 to TRBJ2-7; perhaps TRBD2 as D (5 bases). V was pared by 9 bases and J by 2 bases, with 20 bases between. The CDR3 has 15 amino acids. CDR1 is MNHEY, CDR2 SMNVEV, per germline (reference sequence). Here the CDR3 DNA reads TGTGCCAGTACCAACCTGGCGGGTCCTACCTACGAGCAGTACTTC. Amino acid sequence: CASTNLAGPTYEQYF.

This chain links TRBV7-8 with TRBJ2-3, with D uncertain. The V and J ends lost 5 bases and 6 bases respectively, with 15 bases between them. The CDR3 has 14 residues. The germline V gene has CDR1 SGHVS and CDR2 FQNEAQ. This chain's CDR3 is CASSLGPRGDTQYF. CDR3 in DNA: TGTGCCAGCAGCCTTGGACCGAGAGGCGATACGCAGTATTTT.

V and J are TRBV28 and TRBJ2-3, with 7 bases matching TRBD2. Per germline, CDR1 MDHEN and CDR2 SYDVKM. With 6 bases clipped from V and 4 bases from J, the junction kept 1 base outside the gene matches. The CDR3 extends over 12 amino acids. CDR3 loop: CASSRGADTQYF. CDR3 bases: TGTGCCAGCAGCCGGGGGGCAGATACGCAGTATTTT.

This clonotype was seen once. In nucleotides, the CDR3 is TGTGCCAGCAGCGTAGAAATAGCGGAAGAGACCCAGTACTTC. It specifies CASSVEIAEETQYF. The chain recombines TRBV9 with TRBJ2-5; weak D call: TRBD2 (6 bases). The V end was cut by 0 bases, the J end by 3 bases, with 9 bases between. Germline CDR1 SGDLS, CDR2 YYNGEE. The CDR3 is made up of 14 amino acids.

This clonotype was seen more than once but under ten times. This rearrangement joins TRBV7-2 to TRBJ1-1, with 9 bases matching TRBD1. The ends lost 5 bases at V and 2 bases at J; junction bases unmatched: 9. The CDR3 runs 16 residues. Germline lookup yields CDR1 SGHTA and CDR2 FQGNSA. The CDR3 is CASSPSPGQGNTEAFF. CDR3 in DNA: TGTGCCAGCAGCCCCTCTCCGGGACAGGGTAACACTGAAGCTTTCTTT.

The V call is TRBV4-3, the J call TRBJ2-1; D is possibly TRBD2 (6 bases). V lost 4 bases and J 3 bases, leaving 7 bases between the germline ends. CDR1 is LGHNA and CDR2 is YSLEER in the germline V gene. The CDR3 length is 13 residues. In DNA form, the CDR3 reads TGCGCCAGCAGCCCTAGCGTCTACAATGAGCAGTTCTTC. Its translation is CASSPSVYNEQFF.

The chain carries TRBV27 and TRBJ1-2; the D is unclear. CDR1 and CDR2 from the germline V gene are MNHEY and SMNVEV (reference sequence). Between the trimmed V and J ends, which lost 2 bases and 3 bases, there was a span of 10 bases. There are 14 residues in the CDR3. Here the CDR3 reads CASSLRSTDYGYTF. As DNA, the CDR3 is TGTGCCAGCAGTTTAAGAAGTACAGACTATGGCTACACCTTC.